This entry features one T cell receptor beta chain sequence. This entry belongs to a study of shared clonotypes between healthy human individuals. The protocol was immunoSEQ multiplex PCR, while the TCRdb copy is restricted to in-frame clones and leaves out a portion. Seen here are 2.3 million or so clones, approximately 93% observed once, and the top ten hold about 0.39%. The germline CDR1 and CDR2 sequences are PRHDT and FYEKMQ (reference sequence). The CDR3 extends over 16 amino acids. V lost 1 base, J lost 7 bases, and 19 bases lay in between. The clonotype was recovered from a man younger than 35 in good health. Some clones in this sample may be carry-over from other donors' samples. Sample: naive CD4+ T cells from PBMCs. The subset: CD45RA+ positively selected. V gene TRBV13 combines with J gene TRBJ1-1; D gene unclear. Here the CDR3 DNA reads TGTGCCAGCAGCTTAGTAGGACTTGGCTTGATCGGTGAAGCTTTCTTT. Encoded protein: CASSLVGLGLIGEAFF.